Following are 9 T cell receptor beta chains from one sample sequenced in a study of blood T cell repertoires in COVID-19. Data came from immunoSEQ multiplex PCR; TCRdb stores just in-frame clones and leaves some out. This sample has under 70,000 clones, with over 75% found just once. The material sequenced was peripheral blood. Receptors were obtained from a human donor with active COVID-19. The donor label of this sample is uncertain.

This chain joins TRBV4-3 and TRBJ2-1; D is possibly TRBD2 (6 bases). V dropped 1 base and J dropped 2 bases, with 9 bases sitting between them. CDR3 size: 15 residues. Germline lookup yields CDR1 LGHNA and CDR2 YSLEER. The CDR3 spells CASSQGDSPYNEQFF. DNA of the CDR3: TGCGCCAGCAGCCAAGGGGACTCCCCCTACAATGAGCAGTTCTTC.

The genes are TRBV6-5 and TRBJ1-2; 9 positions match TRBD1. Germline CDR1 and CDR2: MNHEY and SVGAGI. V shed 5 bases and J 2 bases; nucleotides not matched to a gene: 6. This CDR3 is 15 amino acids long. Written as DNA, the CDR3 is TGTGCCAGCAGTCAACTCGGGACAGGGAACTATGGCTACACCTTC. It is translated as CASSQLGTGNYGYTF.

The rearrangement uses TRBV6-6 and TRBJ2-3; D is possibly TRBD2 (6 bases). Between the trimmed V and J ends, which lost 5 bases and 1 base, there was a span of 19 bases. CDR1 and CDR2 from the germline V gene are MNHNY and SVGAGI (reference sequence). This CDR3 has 17 amino acids. Here the CDR3 reads CASSRLAYGLGTDTQYF. DNA for the CDR3: TGTGCCAGCAGTCGCCTAGCGTATGGGCTGGGCACAGATACGCAGTATTTT.

The chain employs TRBV5-1 and TRBJ2-3, with 10 bases aligning to TRBD2. CDR3 length: 15 residues. Germline CDR1 SGHRS, CDR2 YFSETQ. Trimming cost V 3 bases and J 1 base; bases outside gene matches: 2. The DNA of the CDR3 is TGCGCCAGCAGCTCGCTAGCGGGAGGCACAGATACGCAGTATTTT. Translating it yields CASSSLAGGTDTQYF.

This chain uses TRBV5-1 with TRBJ2-6; TRBD2 agrees at 7 bases. Germline values: CDR1 SGHRS, CDR2 YFSETQ. Trimming at V came to 0 bases and at J to 4 bases, leaving 16 bases not matched to a gene. The length of the CDR3 is 20 residues. The CDR3: CASSLDGFVGGSAGANVLTF. The CDR3 nucleotides are TGCGCCAGCAGCTTGGATGGTTTCGTGGGAGGGTCGGCCGGGGCCAACGTCCTGACTTTC.

V and J are TRBV9 and TRBJ2-2; D is uncertain. Trimming stripped 0 bases from V and 5 bases from J, with 8 bases between. This CDR3 comprises 14 residues. Germline V lookup: CDR1 SGDLS, CDR2 YYNGEE. In DNA form, the CDR3 reads TGTGCCAGCAGCGTAGACCCCGGGACCGGGGAGCTGTTTTTT. This codes for CASSVDPGTGELFF.

The V and J genes are TRBV7-2 and TRBJ2-7; D gene ambiguous. From germline, CDR1 is SGHTA and CDR2 FQGNSA. The CDR3 has 13 amino acids. V was clipped by 3 bases and J by 5 bases, with 11 bases between them. CDR3 region: CASSFEESDEQYF. For the CDR3, the DNA is TGTGCCAGCAGCTTTGAGGAGAGCGACGAGCAGTACTTC.

The chain is built from TRBV10-3 and TRBJ2-3, with 8 bases lining up with TRBD2. V shed 4 bases, J shed 5 bases, and the junction held 5 bases outside the gene matches. This CDR3 comprises 14 residues. Germline V gene data show CDR1 as ENHRY and CDR2 as SYGVKD. The CDR3 nucleotides are TGTGCCATCAGTGTCGGGAGGGACGGAGATACGCAGTATTTT. Its protein product is CAISVGRDGDTQYF.

The chain carries TRBV7-3 and TRBJ2-7, with 8 bases matching TRBD1. Trimming took 5 bases from V and 7 from J; bases not matched to a gene: 7. CDR1 SGHTA and CDR2 FQGTGA come from the germline V gene. The CDR3 loop spans 13 amino acids. CDR3 in amino acids: CASSTNRGIEQYV. Written as DNA, the CDR3 is TGTGCCAGCAGCACTAACAGGGGGATAGAGCAGTACGTC.